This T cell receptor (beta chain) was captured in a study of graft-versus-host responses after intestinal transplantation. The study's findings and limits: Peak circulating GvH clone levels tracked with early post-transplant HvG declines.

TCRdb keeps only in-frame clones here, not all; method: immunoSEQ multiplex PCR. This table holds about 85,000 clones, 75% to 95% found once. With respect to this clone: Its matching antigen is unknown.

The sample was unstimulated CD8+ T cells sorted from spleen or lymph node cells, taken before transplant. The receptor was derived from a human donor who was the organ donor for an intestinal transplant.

CDR3 sequence reads: CASSLAAGLNPEAFF. The CDR3 DNA follows: TGTGCCAGCAGCTTAGCGGCAGGGCTAAACCCTGAAGCTTTCTTT. This sequence joins TRBV7-2 and TRBJ1-1; D may be TRBD1 (5 bases). Trimming shortened V by 0 bases and J by 6 bases, and 14 bases separated the two germline ends. The CDR3 contains 15 residues. The germline V gene has CDR1 SGHTA and CDR2 FQGNSA.